These 26 T cell receptor beta chains originate from one sample sequenced in a study of T cells in women clearing cervical HPV infection (dated by TCRdb to the late 2010s). Receptor libraries were prepared by the immunoSEQ multiplex PCR assay. Here the immuneACCESS table is served through TCRdb, limited to in-frame sequences with V and J called. Missing clones are a known gap in these copies; in checked studies unresolved V genes cover under half, and the rest lacks a known reason. The sample table gives over 20,000 clones. Over 7.5% of the sample is held by the ten biggest clonotypes. Sequencing was carried out using blood buffy coat. These receptors were collected from a woman aged 18 to 75 with a cervical HPV16 infection that either progressed to CIN3+ or cleared (not recorded which).

Notes on this clone: The read terminates 3 residues before the CDR3 end, so the remaining end is supplied by the germline J gene. This rearrangement joins TRBV20-1 to TRBJ1-2; D uncertain. CDR1 and CDR2 (germline): DFQATT, SNEGSKA (reference sequence). The germline V and J ends were trimmed by 5 bases and 2 bases, with 12 bases remaining between them. This CDR3 contains 13 residues. The CDR3 region is CSASLFSNYGYTF. The DNA read from the CDR3 is TGCAGTGCTTCCCTTTTTTCGAACTATGGC.

To note about this clone: The read is 3 residues too short to cover the CDR3 end, so that end is filled in from the germline J gene. The rearrangement uses TRBV14 and TRBJ2-7; 7 nucleotides line up with TRBD1. The CDR3 contains 14 residues. With V trimmed by 6 bases and J by 3 bases, 8 bases remained unmatched. The germline V gene encodes CDR1 SGHDN and CDR2 FVKESK. The covered CDR3 bases are TGTGCCAGCAGTCTGAAGGGACAGTACTACGAG. This gives the protein CASSLKGQYYE. The whole CDR3 reads CASSLKGQYYEQYF. The full variable domain, rest sourced from reference TRBV14 and TRBJ2-7, is EAGVTQFPSHSVIEKGQTVTLRCDPISGHDNLYWYRRVMGKEIKFLLHFVKESKQDESGMPNNRFLAERTGGTYSTLKVQPAELEDSGVYFCASSLKGQYYEQYFGPGTRLTVT.

For this clone: The read terminates 3 residues before the CDR3 end, so the remaining end is supplied by the germline J gene. This chain connects TRBV5-4 to TRBJ2-3; possible D gene TRBD1, 6 bases. V lost 4 bases, J lost 3 bases, and 15 bases lay in between. Germline CDR1 reads SGHNT; CDR2 reads YYREEE (reference sequence). The CDR3 has 15 amino acids. This CDR3 reads CASSVDTQGTDTQYF. The sequenced part of the CDR3 DNA is TGTGCCAGCAGCGTGGACACCCAGGGGACAGATACG.

About this clone itself: The missing CDR3 end, 3 residues past where the read stops, is filled in from the germline J gene. The chain carries TRBV7-9 and TRBJ2-3, with 9 nucleotides matching TRBD2. V was clipped by 6 bases and J by 4 bases; unmatched bases: 8. The V gene's germline CDR1 is SEHNR and CDR2 FQNEAQ (reference sequence). The CDR3 extends over 15 amino acids. The sequenced part of the CDR3 DNA is TGTGCCAGCAGACAGACTAGCGGCCCCGCAGATACG. This gives the protein CASRQTSGPADT. The CDR3 in full is CASRQTSGPADTQYF.

On this clone itself: The read gets to within 3 residues of the CDR3 end, and the germline J gene fills in the rest. The chain has TRBV7-2 and TRBJ2-1, with 11 bases identical to TRBD2. The V segment lost 3 bases and the J segment 9 bases; nucleotides outside the gene matches: 7. The CDR3 totals 15 residues. CDR1 SGHTA and CDR2 FQGNSA come from the germline V gene. The CDR3 here is CASSFTSGSLGEQFF. The DNA read from the CDR3 is TGTGCCAGCAGCTTTACTAGCGGGAGTTTGGGTGAG.

Worth noting for this clone: Read coverage stops 3 residues before the CDR3 terminus; the germline J gene supplies the remainder. V gene TRBV7-2 combines with J gene TRBJ2-7, with 7 bases that match TRBD1. The CDR3 covers 13 residues. Germline V CDR1 and CDR2: SGHTA, FQGNSA. V lost 8 bases and J lost 5; bases outside the gene matches: 9. CDR3 sequence reads: CASGMGQRHEQYF. The CDR3 bases that were read are TGTGCCAGCGGGATGGGACAGAGACACGAG. The variable domain in full, with the rest retrieved from reference TRBV7-2 and TRBJ2-7, is GAGVSQSPSNKVTEKGKDVELRCDPISGHTALYWYRQSLGQGLEFLIYFQGNSAPDKSGLPSDRFSAERTGGSVSTLTIQRTQQEDSAVYLCASGMGQRHEQYFGPGTRLTVT.

As concerns this clone: The read terminates 3 residues ahead of where the CDR3 ends, so the germline J gene completes it. V gene TRBV5-1 combines with J gene TRBJ2-7, with D tentatively TRBD1 (6 bases). Germline CDR1 SGHRS, CDR2 YFSETQ. The CDR3 covers 14 residues. V was trimmed by 4 bases and J by 1 base, leaving 12 bases between them. The CDR3 protein is CASSSWTDSYEQYF. The covered CDR3 bases are TGCGCCAGCAGCAGCTGGACAGATTCCTACGAG.

About this clone itself: Sequencing ends 3 residues short of the CDR3 end; the germline J gene provides the rest. The rearrangement joins TRBV5-1 to TRBJ2-3; 7 nucleotides match TRBD1. The CDR3 loop spans 14 amino acids. Germline CDR1 reads SGHRS; CDR2 reads YFSETQ. J lost 0 bases, V lost 7 bases, and 5 bases had no gene match. The CDR3 here is CASGKGASTDTQYF. The sequenced CDR3 bases are TGCGCCAGCGGTAAGGGGGCTAGCACAGATACG.

CDR3 sequence: CASSASSSYNSPLHF. The covered CDR3 bases are TGTGCCAGCAGTGCCTCCAGCTCCTATAATTCACCC. This chain connects TRBV27 to TRBJ1-6; the D is unclear. The read falls 3 residues short of the CDR3 end, and the missing part is taken from the germline J gene. Germline lookup yields CDR1 MNHEY and CDR2 SMNVEV (reference sequence). This CDR3 region has 15 residues. V was trimmed by 5 bases and J by 0 bases, leaving 8 bases between them.

As regards this clone: Coverage ceases 3 residues before the CDR3 finishes, and the germline J gene fills in the end. This rearrangement joins TRBV29-1 to TRBJ2-2, with a possible D match to TRBD2 (6 bases). The V end lost 6 bases, the J end lost 4 bases, and 18 bases lay between the germline ends. CDR1 and CDR2 (germline): SQVTM, ANQGSEA. The CDR3 length is 15 residues. The chain's CDR3 is CSVPIGTASTGELFF. The CDR3 DNA, read in part, is TGCAGCGTACCAATCGGGACTGCGAGCACCGGGGAG.

With respect to this clone: Sequencing ends 3 residues short of the CDR3 end; the germline J gene provides the rest. This sequence joins TRBV3-1 (or the pseudogene TRBV3-2) and TRBJ2-2; no firm D call. The CDR3 consists of 12 residues. V was cut by 2 bases and J by 10 bases, with 8 bases left in between. Germline V lookup: CDR1 LGHDT, CDR2 YNNKEL (reference sequence). The covered CDR3 bases are TGTGCCAGCAGCCAACAGTACCTGGAG. It encodes CASSQQYLE. The whole CDR3 region reads CASSQQYLELFF.

On this clone: The read is 3 residues too short to cover the CDR3 end, so that end is filled in from the germline J gene. J is TRBJ1-1 and V is TRBV6-2 or TRBV6-3; D ambiguous. From germline, CDR1 is MNHEY and CDR2 SVGEGT. Trimming left V 2 bases short and J 4 bases short, with 8 bases between. There are 13 residues in the CDR3. CDR3 residues: CASSYSGRTEAFF. The DNA read from the CDR3 is TGTGCCAGCAGTTACAGTGGGCGCACTGAA.

To note about this clone: The read gets to within 3 residues of the CDR3 end, and the germline J gene fills in the rest. The J gene is TRBJ1-2, the V gene TRBV30; D is unresolved. There are 13 residues in the CDR3. CDR1 is GTSNPN, CDR2 SVGIG, per germline (reference sequence). The CDR3 loop reads CAWASRAANDYTF. Incomplete CDR3 DNA: TGTGCCTGGGCGAGTAGAGCGGCTAATGAC.

For this clone: Coverage ceases 3 residues before the CDR3 finishes, and the germline J gene fills in the end. The chain combines TRBV14 with TRBJ1-1, with 7 bases lining up with TRBD1. The length of the CDR3 is 14 residues. The ends lost 3 bases at V and 1 base at J; junction bases unmatched: 2. The germline CDR1 and CDR2 sequences are SGHDN and FVKESK. CDR3 DNA (partial): TGTGCCAGCAGCCATGCAGGGGGGAACACTGAA. This translates into CASSHAGGNTE. The entire CDR3 sequence reads CASSHAGGNTEAFF.

Comments on this clone: The CDR3 end is not reached by the read, which stops 3 residues before it; the germline J gene fills it in. V gene TRBV5-5 combines with J gene TRBJ2-7; D unclear. CDR1 is SGHKS and CDR2 is YYEKEE in the germline V gene (reference sequence). This CDR3 comprises 12 residues. The V gene lost 4 bases and the J gene lost 4 bases, with 9 bases spanning the gap. The CDR3 sequence is CASSLLGYEQYF. The CDR3 DNA, read in part, is TGTGCCAGCAGCCTCCTCGGGTACGAG.

Notes on this clone: The read ends 3 residues early relative to the CDR3; the germline J gene fills the gap. The chain links TRBV2 to TRBJ1-2; tentative D call: TRBD1 (6 bases). Trimming removed 2 bases from V and 5 bases from J, with 15 bases in between. CDR1 SNHLY and CDR2 FYNNEI come from the germline V gene. The CDR3 loop spans 15 amino acids. The covered CDR3 bases are TGTGCCAGCAGTGAATCGCCGTGGCAGGGGTATGGC. Translated, it gives CASSESPWQGYG. The entire CDR3 protein reads CASSESPWQGYGYTF. Based on the CDR3 plus reference TRBV2 and TRBJ1-2, the full variable domain is EPEVTQTPSHQVTQMGQEVILRCVPISNHLYFYWYRQILGQKVEFLVSFYNNEISEKSEIFDDQFSVERPDGSNFTLKIRSTKLEDSAMYFCASSESPWQGYGYTFGSGTRLTVV.

For this clone: Read coverage stops 3 residues before the CDR3 terminus; the germline J gene supplies the remainder. The chain carries TRBV13 and TRBJ2-1; D is ambiguous. The CDR3 has 17 residues. V lost 7 bases and J 4 bases, leaving 23 bases between the germline ends. Germline lookup yields CDR1 PRHDT and CDR2 FYEKMQ (reference sequence). CDR3 sequence: CASNPRRSSASYNEQFF. The CDR3 bases that were read are TGTGCCAGCAACCCCCGGCGGAGCAGCGCTTCATACAATGAG.

Concerning this clone itself: The read ends 3 residues early relative to the CDR3; the germline J gene fills the gap. Other DNA sequences in the same sample also yield this CDR3. This chain connects TRBV18 to TRBJ2-1; possibly TRBD2 for D (6 bases). Per germline, CDR1 KGHSH and CDR2 LQKENI. The CDR3 extends over 15 amino acids. The germline V and J ends were trimmed by 1 base and 4 bases, with 11 bases remaining between them. The part of the CDR3 DNA that was read is TGTGCCAGCTCACCACTAGCGGCGGGGTACAATGAG. Its protein is CASSPLAAGYNE. The entire CDR3 sequence reads CASSPLAAGYNEQFF.

Of note for this clone: The read ends 3 residues early relative to the CDR3; the germline J gene fills the gap. This chain joins TRBV2 and TRBJ1-1; a weak D match, TRBD1 (5 bases). The CDR3 is made up of 11 amino acids. Germline-derived CDR1 and CDR2 are SNHLY and FYNNEI. The chain's CDR3 is CASSYDSEAFF. The CDR3 DNA, read in part, is TGTGCCAGCAGTTACGACAGCGAA. Filled out from reference TRBV2 and TRBJ1-1, the complete variable domain reads EPEVTQTPSHQVTQMGQEVILRCVPISNHLYFYWYRQILGQKVEFLVSFYNNEISEKSEIFDDQFSVERPDGSNFTLKIRSTKLEDSAMYFCASSYDSEAFFGQGTRLTVV.

This CDR3 reads CASSLQLASQETQYF. The part of the CDR3 DNA that was read is TGTGCCAGCAGTTTGCAACTAGCGTCTCAAGAGACC. The V gene is TRBV27, the J gene TRBJ2-5, with 7 bases identical to TRBD2. The read comes to an end 3 residues before the CDR3 does, leaving the germline J gene to fill in the end. From germline, CDR1 is MNHEY and CDR2 SMNVEV (reference sequence). The V and J ends lost 3 bases and 2 bases, in that order; junction bases with no gene match: 6. This CDR3 is 15 amino acids long.

As concerns this clone: The read terminates 3 residues ahead of where the CDR3 ends, so the germline J gene completes it. V is TRBV7-3 and J is TRBJ2-7; 8 bases are shared with TRBD1. Germline V gene sequence: CDR1 SGHTA, CDR2 FQGTGA. V was clipped by 5 bases and J by 3 bases; unmatched bases: 9. There are 15 residues in the CDR3. The CDR3 DNA, read in part, is TGTGCCAGCAGCATTACCGGGACAGGCCTCTACGAG. The encoded protein is CASSITGTGLYE. In full, the CDR3 is CASSITGTGLYEQYF. Combining the CDR3 with reference TRBV7-3 and TRBJ2-7 gives the whole variable domain GAGVSQTPSNKVTEKGKYVELRCDPISGHTALYWYRQSLGQGPEFLIYFQGTGAADDSGLPNDRFFAVRPEGSVSTLKIQRTERGDSAVYLCASSITGTGLYEQYFGPGTRLTVT.

As regards this clone: The missing CDR3 end, 3 residues past where the read stops, is filled in from the germline J gene. The rearrangement uses TRBV4-1 and TRBJ1-1, with 8 bases lining up with TRBD1. V lost 0 bases to trimming and J lost 1 base; unmatched junction nucleotides: 10. The germline CDR1 and CDR2 sequences are MGHRA and YSYEKL. The CDR3 contains 18 residues. The sequenced CDR3 bases are TGCGCCAGCAGCCAAGATATATGGAGCAGGGGGCCGAACACTGAA. Translation gives CASSQDIWSRGPNTE. The entire CDR3 is CASSQDIWSRGPNTEAFF.

On this clone: The CDR3 goes on 3 residues after the read ends, and that part is filled in from the germline J gene. The chain combines TRBV11-2 with TRBJ1-1; no definite D call. The CDR3 consists of 13 residues. The germline CDR1 and CDR2 sequences are SGHAT and FQNNGV. V shed 0 bases and J shed 6 bases, with 8 bases lying between them. The sequenced part of the CDR3 DNA is TGTGCCAGCAGCTTAGACAGGTCGTCTGAA. Translating gives CASSLDRSSE. The full CDR3 sequence reads CASSLDRSSEAFF.

As concerns this clone: The read falls 3 residues short of the CDR3 end, and the missing part is taken from the germline J gene. The V call is TRBV5-4, the J call TRBJ2-5, with D tentatively TRBD2 (7 bases). The CDR3 is 16 amino acids. CDR1 is SGHNT, CDR2 YYREEE, per germline (reference sequence). Trimming removed 2 bases at V and 5 bases at J, with 19 bases between. The CDR3 sequence is CASSFYGGRITETQYF. Incomplete CDR3 DNA: TGTGCCAGCAGCTTTTACGGGGGGCGCATCACGGAGACC. Full variable domain (remainder filled in from reference TRBV5-4 and TRBJ2-5): ETGVTQSPTHLIKTRGQQVTLRCSSQSGHNTVSWYQQALGQGPQFIFQYYREEENGRGNFPPRFSGLQFPNYSSELNVNALELDDSALYLCASSFYGGRITETQYFGPGTRLLVL.

Concerning this clone: The read falls 3 residues short of the CDR3 end, and the missing part is taken from the germline J gene. This rearrangement joins TRBV2 to TRBJ1-1; D call uncertain. The CDR3 is 13 residues long. Germline V gene lookup returns CDR1 SNHLY and CDR2 FYNNEI. V was trimmed by 4 bases and J by 6 bases, leaving 12 bases between them. CDR3 in amino acids: CASSGRYSAEAFF. The sequenced part of the CDR3 DNA is TGTGCCAGCAGTGGGCGTTACAGTGCTGAA.

The DNA read from the CDR3 is TGCAGTGCTTCTCTCCGGGACATTTATAACTATGGC. Translating gives CSASLRDIYNYG. The whole CDR3 region reads CSASLRDIYNYGYTF. The chain uses TRBV20-1 and TRBJ1-2; D is perhaps TRBD1 (6 bases). From the germline J gene comes the end of the CDR3, since the read stops 3 residues before it. Trimming shortened V by 5 bases and J by 1 base, and 17 bases separated the two germline ends. CDR3 length equals 15 residues. Germline CDR1 is DFQATT and CDR2 is SNEGSKA (reference sequence).